The clone carrying this T cell receptor (beta chain) was seen a few times. The data were taken from a study of early T cells in non-severe SARS-CoV-2 infection. TCRdb reprocessed the 5' RACE reads with MiXCR, giving one entry per CDR3 protein. The data hold about 85,000 distinct CDR3 sequences, with roughly an eighth observed a single time. Sequenced: whole blood. This receptor was obtained from an adult who was a healthcare worker with PCR-confirmed SARS-CoV-2 infection or an uninfected control (not recorded which).

CDR3 sequence reads: CSELGGRADTQYF. For the CDR3, the DNA is TGCAGTGAGCTAGGCGGGAGGGCAGATACGCAGTATTTT. The genes are TRBV20-1 and TRBJ2-3; TRBD2 matches at 9 bases. This CDR3 is built from 13 residues. V dropped 7 bases and J dropped 4; count of bases not matched to a gene: 6. The germline V gene has CDR1 DFQATT and CDR2 SNEGSKA (reference sequence).